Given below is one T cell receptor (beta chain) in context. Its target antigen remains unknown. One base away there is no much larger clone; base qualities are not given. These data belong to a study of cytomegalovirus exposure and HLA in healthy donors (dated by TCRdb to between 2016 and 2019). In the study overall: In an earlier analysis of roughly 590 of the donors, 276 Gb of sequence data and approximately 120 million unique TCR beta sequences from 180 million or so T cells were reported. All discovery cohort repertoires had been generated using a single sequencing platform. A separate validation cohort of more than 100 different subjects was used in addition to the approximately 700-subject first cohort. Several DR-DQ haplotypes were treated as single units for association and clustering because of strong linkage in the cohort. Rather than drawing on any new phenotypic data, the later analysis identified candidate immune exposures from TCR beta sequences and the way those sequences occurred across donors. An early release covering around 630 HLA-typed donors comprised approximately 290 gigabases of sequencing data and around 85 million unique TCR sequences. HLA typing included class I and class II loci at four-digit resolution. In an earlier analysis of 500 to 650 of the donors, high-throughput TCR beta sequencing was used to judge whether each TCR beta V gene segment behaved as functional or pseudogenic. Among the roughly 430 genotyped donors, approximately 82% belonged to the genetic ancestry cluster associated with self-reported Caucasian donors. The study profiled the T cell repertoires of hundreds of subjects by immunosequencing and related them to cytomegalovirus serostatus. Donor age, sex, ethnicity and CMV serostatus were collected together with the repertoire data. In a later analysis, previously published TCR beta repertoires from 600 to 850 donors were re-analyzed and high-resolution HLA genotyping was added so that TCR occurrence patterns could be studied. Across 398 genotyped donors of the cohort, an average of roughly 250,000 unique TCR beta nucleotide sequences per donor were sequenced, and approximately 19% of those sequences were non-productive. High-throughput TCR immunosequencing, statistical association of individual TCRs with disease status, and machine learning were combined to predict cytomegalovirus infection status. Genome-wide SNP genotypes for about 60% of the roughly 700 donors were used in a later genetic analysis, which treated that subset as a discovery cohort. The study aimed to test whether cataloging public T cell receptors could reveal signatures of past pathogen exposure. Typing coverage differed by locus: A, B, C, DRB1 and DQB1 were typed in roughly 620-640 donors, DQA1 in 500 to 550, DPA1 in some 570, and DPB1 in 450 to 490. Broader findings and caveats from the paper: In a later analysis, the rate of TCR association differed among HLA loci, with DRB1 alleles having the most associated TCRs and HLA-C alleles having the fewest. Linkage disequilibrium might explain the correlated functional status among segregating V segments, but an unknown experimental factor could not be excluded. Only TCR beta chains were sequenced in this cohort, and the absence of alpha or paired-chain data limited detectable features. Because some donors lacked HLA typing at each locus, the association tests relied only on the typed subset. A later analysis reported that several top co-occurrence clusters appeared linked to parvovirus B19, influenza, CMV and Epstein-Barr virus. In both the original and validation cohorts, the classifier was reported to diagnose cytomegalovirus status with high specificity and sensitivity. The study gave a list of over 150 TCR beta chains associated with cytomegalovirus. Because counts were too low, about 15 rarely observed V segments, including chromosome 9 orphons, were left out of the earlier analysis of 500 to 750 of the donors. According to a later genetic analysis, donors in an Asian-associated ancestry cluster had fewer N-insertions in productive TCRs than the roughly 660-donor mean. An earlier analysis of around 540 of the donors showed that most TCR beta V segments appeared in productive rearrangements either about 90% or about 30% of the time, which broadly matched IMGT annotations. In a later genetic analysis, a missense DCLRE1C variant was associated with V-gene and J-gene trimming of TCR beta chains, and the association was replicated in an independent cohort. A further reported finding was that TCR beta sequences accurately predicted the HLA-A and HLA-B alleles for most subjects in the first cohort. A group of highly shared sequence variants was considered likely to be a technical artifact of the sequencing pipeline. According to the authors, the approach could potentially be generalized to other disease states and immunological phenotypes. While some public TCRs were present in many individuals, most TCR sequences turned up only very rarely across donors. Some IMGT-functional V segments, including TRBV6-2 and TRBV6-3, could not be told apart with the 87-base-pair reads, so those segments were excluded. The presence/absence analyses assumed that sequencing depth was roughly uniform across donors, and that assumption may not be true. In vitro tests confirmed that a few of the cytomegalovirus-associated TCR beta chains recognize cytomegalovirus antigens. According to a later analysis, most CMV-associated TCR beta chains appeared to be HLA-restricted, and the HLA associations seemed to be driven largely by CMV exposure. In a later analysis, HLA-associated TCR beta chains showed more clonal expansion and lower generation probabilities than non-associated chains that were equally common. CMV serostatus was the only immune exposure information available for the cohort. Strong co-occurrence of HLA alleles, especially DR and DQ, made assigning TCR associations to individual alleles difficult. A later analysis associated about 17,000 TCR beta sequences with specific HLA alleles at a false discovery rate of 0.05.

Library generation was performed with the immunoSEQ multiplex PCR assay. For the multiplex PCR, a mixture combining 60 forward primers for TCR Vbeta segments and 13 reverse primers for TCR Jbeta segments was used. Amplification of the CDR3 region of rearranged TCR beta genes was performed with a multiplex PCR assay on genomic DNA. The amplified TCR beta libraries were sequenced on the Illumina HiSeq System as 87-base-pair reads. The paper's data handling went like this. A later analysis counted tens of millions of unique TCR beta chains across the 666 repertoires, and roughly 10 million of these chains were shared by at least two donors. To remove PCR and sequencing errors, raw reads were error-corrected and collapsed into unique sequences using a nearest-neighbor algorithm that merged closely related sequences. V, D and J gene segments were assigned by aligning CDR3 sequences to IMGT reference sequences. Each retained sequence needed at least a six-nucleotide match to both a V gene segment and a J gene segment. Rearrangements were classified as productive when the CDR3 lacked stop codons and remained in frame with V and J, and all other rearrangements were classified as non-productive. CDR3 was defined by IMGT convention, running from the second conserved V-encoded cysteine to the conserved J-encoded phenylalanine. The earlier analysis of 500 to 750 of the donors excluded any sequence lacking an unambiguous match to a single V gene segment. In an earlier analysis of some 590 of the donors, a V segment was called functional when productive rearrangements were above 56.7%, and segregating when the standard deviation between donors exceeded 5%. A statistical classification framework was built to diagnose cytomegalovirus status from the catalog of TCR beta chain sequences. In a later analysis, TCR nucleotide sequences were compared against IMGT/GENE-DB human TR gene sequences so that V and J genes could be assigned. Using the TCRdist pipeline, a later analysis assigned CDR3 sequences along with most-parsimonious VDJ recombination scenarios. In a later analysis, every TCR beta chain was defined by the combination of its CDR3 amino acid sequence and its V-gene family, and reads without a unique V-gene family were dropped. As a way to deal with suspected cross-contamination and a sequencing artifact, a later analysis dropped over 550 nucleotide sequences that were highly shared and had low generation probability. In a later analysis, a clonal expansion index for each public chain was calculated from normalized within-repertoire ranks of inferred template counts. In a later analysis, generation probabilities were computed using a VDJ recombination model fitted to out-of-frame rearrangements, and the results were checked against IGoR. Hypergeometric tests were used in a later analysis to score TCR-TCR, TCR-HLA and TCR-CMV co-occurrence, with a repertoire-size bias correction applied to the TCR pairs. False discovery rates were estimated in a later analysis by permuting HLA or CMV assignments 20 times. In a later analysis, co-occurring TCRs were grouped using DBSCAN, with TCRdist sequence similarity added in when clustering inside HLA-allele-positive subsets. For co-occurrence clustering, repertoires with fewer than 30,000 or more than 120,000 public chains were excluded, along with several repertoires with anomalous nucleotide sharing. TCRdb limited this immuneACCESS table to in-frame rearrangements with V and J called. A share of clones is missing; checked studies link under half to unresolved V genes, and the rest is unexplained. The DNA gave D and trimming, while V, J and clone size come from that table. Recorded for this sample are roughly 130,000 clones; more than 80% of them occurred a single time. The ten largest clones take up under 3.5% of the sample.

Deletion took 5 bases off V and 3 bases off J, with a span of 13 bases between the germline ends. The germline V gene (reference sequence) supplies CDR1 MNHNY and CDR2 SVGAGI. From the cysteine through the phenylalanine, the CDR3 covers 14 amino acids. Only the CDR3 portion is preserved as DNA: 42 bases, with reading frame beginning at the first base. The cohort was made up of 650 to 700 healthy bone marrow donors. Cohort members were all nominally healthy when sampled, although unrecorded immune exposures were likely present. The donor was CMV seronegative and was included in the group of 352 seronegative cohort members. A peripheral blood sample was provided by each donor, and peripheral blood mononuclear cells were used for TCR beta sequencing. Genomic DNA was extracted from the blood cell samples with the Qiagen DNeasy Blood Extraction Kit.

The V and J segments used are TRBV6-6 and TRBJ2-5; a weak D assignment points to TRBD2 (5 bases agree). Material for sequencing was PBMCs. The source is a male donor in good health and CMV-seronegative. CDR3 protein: CASSPTGREETQYF. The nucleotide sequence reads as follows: TGTGCCAGCAGTCCAACGGGAAGGGAAGAGACCCAGTACTTC.